Given below is one T cell receptor (beta chain) in context. The data were taken from a study of CD8 T cells in ankylosing spondylitis. CDR1 and CDR2 from the germline V gene are ENHRY and SYGVKD. CDR3 length: 14 residues. The junction had 3 bases not matched to a gene; V was cut back by 7 bases and J by 2 bases. TCRdb called the 5' RACE reads again in MiXCR, with one record for every CDR3 protein. The sample shows roughly 240,000 distinct CDR3 sequences, roughly 32% of them seen only once. The sequence derives from a male donor with ankylosing spondylitis or in good health (not recorded which). The sequencing input was blood, either unsorted or a sorted T cell fraction (not recorded which). This chain joins TRBV10-3 and TRBJ2-3; 10 bases match TRBD2. CDR3 DNA: TGTGCCATCAACAGCGGGGGGGTCACAGATACGCAGTATTTT. Its protein product is CAINSGGVTDTQYF.